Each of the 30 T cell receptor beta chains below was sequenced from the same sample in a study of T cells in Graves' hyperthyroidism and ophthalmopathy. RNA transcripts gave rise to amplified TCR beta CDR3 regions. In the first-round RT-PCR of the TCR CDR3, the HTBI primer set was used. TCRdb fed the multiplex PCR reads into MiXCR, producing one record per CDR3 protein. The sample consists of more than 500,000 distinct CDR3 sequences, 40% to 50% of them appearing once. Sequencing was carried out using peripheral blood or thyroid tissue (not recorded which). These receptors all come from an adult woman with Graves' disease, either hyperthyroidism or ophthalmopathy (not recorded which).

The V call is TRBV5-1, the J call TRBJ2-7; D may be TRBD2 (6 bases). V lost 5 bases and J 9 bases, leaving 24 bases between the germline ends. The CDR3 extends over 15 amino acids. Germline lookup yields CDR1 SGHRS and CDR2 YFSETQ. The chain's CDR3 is CASRQTSFTSLGQYF. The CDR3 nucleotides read TGCGCCAGCAGGCAAACTAGCTTTACATCGCTTGGGCAGTACTTC. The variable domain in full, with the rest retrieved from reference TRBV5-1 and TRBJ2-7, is KAGVTQTPRYLIKTRGQQVTLSCSPISGHRSVSWYQQTPGQGLQFLFEYFSETQRNKGNFPGRFSGRQFSNSRSEMNVSTLELGDSALYLCASRQTSFTSLGQYFGPGTRLTVT.

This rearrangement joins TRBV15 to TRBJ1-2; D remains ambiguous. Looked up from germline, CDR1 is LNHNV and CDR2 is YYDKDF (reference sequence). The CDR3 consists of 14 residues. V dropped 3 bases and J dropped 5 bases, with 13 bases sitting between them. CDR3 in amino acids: CATSSEYVRYGYTF. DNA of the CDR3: TGTGCCACCAGCAGTGAATATGTTCGGTATGGCTACACCTTC.

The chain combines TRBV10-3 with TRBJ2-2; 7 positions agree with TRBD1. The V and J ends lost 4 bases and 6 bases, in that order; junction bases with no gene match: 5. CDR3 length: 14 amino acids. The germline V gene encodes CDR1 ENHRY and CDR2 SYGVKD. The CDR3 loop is CAISASQGAGELFF. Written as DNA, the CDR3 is TGTGCCATCAGTGCTAGTCAGGGGGCCGGGGAGCTGTTTTTT.

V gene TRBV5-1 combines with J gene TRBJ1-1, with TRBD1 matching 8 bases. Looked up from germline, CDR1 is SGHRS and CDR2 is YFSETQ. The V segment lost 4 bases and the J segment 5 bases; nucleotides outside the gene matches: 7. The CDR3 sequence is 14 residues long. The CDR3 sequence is CASSVGQGMTEAFF. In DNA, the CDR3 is TGCGCCAGCAGCGTAGGACAGGGTATGACTGAAGCTTTCTTT.

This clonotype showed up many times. This chain's CDR3 is CASSVEWDTTYEQYF. CDR3 DNA: TGTGCCAGCAGCGTAGAGTGGGACACCACCTACGAGCAGTACTTC. The gene calls are TRBV9 and TRBJ2-7, with D possibly being TRBD1 (6 bases). V lost 0 bases to trimming and J lost 2 bases, with 12 bases between them. Germline V gene data show CDR1 as SGDLS and CDR2 as YYNGEE. This CDR3 comprises 15 residues.

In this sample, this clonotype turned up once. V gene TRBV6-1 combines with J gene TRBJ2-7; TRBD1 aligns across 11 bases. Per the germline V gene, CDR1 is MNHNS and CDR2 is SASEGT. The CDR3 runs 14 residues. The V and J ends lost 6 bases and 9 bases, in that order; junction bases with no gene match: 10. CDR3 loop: CASSTGTGGGWQYF. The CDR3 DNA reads TGTGCCAGCAGCACCGGGACAGGGGGAGGTTGGCAGTACTTC.

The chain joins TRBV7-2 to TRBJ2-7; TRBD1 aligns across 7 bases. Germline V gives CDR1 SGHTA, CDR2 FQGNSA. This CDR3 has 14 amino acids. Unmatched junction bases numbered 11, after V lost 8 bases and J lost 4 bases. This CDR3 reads CASASNRGPYEQYF. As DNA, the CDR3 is TGTGCCAGCGCTTCAAACAGGGGACCATACGAGCAGTACTTC.

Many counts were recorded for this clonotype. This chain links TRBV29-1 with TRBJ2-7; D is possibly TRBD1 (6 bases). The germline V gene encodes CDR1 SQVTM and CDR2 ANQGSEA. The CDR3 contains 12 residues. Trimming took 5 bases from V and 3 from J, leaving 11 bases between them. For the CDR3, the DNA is TGCAGCGTTTCGGACAGTTTCTACGAGCAGTACTTC. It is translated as CSVSDSFYEQYF.

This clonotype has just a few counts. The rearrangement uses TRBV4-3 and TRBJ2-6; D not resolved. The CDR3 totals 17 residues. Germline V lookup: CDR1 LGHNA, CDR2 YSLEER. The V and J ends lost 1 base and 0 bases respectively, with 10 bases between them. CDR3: CASSQGHTASGANVLTF. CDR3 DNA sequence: TGCGCCAGCAGCCAAGGACACACCGCCTCTGGGGCCAACGTCCTGACTTTC.

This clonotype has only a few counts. Written as DNA, the CDR3 is TGTGCCAGCAGCTTAGGGCGGACAGGGGCTTTCTTT. Protein product: CASSLGRTGAFF. The chain couples TRBV11-2 to TRBJ1-1, with 8 nucleotides matching TRBD1. Germline V gene sequence: CDR1 SGHAT, CDR2 FQNNGV. CDR3 length: 12 residues. V lost 1 base and J lost 11; bases outside the gene matches: 3.

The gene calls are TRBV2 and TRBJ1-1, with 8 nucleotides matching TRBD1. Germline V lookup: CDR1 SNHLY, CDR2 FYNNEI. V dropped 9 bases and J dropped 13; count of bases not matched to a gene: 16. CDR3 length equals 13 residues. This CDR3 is CASSSPRDRIDFF. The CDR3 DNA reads TGTGCCAGTTCCAGCCCCCGGGACAGGATTGATTTCTTT.

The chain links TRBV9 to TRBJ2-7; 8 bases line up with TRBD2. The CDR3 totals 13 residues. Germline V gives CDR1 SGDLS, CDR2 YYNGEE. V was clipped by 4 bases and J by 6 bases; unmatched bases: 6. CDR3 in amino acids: CASSLRAGAEQYF. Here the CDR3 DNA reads TGTGCCAGCAGCCTTAGAGCGGGGGCCGAGCAGTACTTC.

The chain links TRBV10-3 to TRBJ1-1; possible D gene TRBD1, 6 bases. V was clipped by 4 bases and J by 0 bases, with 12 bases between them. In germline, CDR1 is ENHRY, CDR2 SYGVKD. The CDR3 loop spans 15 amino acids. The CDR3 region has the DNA TGTGCCATCAGTGGAGGACAGACAATGAACACTGAAGCTTTCTTT. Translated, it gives CAISGGQTMNTEAFF.

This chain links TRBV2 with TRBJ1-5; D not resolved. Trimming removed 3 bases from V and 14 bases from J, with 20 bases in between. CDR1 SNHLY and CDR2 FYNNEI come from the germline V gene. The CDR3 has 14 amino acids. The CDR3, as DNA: TGTGCCAGCAGTGATGTAGTCCAAGAGACCCCCGAGCATTTT. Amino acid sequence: CASSDVVQETPEHF.

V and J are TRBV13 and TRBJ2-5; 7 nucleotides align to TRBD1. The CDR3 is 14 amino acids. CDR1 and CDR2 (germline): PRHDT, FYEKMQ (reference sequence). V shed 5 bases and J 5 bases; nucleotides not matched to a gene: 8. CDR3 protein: CASSPRGRGETQYF. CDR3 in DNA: TGTGCCAGCAGCCCAAGGGGGCGCGGGGAGACCCAGTACTTC.

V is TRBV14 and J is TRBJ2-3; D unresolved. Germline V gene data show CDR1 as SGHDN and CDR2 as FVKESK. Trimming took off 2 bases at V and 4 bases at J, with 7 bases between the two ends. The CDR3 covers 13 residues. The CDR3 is CASSQRAPDTQYF. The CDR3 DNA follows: TGTGCCAGCAGCCAAAGAGCTCCAGATACGCAGTATTTT.

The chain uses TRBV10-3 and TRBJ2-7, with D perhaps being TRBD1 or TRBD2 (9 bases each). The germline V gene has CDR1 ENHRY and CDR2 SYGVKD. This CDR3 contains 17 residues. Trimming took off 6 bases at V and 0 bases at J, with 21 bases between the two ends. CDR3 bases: TGTGCCATCAGAACAGGGGGCAATAGCGGGAGCTCCTACGAGCAGTACTTC. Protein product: CAIRTGGNSGSSYEQYF.

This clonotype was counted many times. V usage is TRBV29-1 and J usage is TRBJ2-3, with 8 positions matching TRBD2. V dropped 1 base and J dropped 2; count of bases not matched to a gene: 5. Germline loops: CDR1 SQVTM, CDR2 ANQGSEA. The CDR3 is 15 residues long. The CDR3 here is CSVEGSLAVTDTQYF. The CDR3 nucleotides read TGCAGCGTTGAAGGTTCACTAGCGGTCACAGATACGCAGTATTTT.

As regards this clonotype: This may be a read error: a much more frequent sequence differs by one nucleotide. In DNA form, the CDR3 reads TGTGCCAGCAGCCGAGAAGTACAGAACACTGAAGCTTTCTTT. Amino acid sequence: CASSREVQNTEAFF. This rearrangement joins TRBV7-2 to TRBJ1-1; D is uncertain. The V end was cut by 5 bases, the J end by 1 base, with 11 bases between. Germline-derived CDR1 and CDR2 are SGHTA and FQGNSA. CDR3 length equals 14 residues.

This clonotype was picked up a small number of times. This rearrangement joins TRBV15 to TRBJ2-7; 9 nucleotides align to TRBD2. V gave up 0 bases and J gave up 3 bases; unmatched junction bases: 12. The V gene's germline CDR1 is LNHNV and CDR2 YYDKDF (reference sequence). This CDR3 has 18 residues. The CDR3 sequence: CATSRDRLAELSGYEQYF. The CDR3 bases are TGTGCCACCAGCAGAGATCGACTAGCGGAACTTTCGGGCTACGAGCAGTACTTC. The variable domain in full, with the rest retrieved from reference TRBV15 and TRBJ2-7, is DAMVIQNPRYQVTQFGKPVTLSCSQTLNHNVMYWYQQKSSQAPKLLFHYYDKDFNNEADTPDNFQSRRPNTSFCFLDIRSPGLGDTAMYLCATSRDRLAELSGYEQYFGPGTRLTVT.

This chain's CDR3 is CASSVRKTQYF. The CDR3 DNA reads TGTGCCAGCAGTGTCCGGAAGACCCAGTACTTC. The rearrangement uses TRBV25-1 and TRBJ2-5; D gene ambiguous. The V end was cut by 4 bases, the J end by 6 bases, with 6 bases between. This CDR3 contains 11 residues. Germline CDR1 and CDR2: MGHDK and SYGVNS.

The CDR3 region is CASSPDRVTQYF. The CDR3 bases are TGTGCCAGCAGCCCCGACAGGGTGACCCAGTACTTC. This chain links TRBV7-2 with TRBJ2-5; 7 bases are a match to TRBD1. Trimming at V came to 5 bases and at J to 7 bases, leaving 4 bases not matched to a gene. The CDR3 consists of 12 residues. Germline V gene lookup returns CDR1 SGHTA and CDR2 FQGNSA. Filled out from reference TRBV7-2 and TRBJ2-5, the complete variable domain reads GAGVSQSPSNKVTEKGKDVELRCDPISGHTALYWYRQSLGQGLEFLIYFQGNSAPDKSGLPSDRFSAERTGGSVSTLTIQRTQQEDSAVYLCASSPDRVTQYFGPGTRLLVL.

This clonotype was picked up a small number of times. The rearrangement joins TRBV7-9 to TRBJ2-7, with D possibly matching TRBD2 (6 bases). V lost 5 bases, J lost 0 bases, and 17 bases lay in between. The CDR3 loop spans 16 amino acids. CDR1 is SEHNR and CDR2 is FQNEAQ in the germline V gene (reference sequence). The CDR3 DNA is TGTGCCAGCAGCCCCGGTGGGGGGAGGAGCTCCTACGAGCAGTACTTC. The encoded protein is CASSPGGGRSSYEQYF.

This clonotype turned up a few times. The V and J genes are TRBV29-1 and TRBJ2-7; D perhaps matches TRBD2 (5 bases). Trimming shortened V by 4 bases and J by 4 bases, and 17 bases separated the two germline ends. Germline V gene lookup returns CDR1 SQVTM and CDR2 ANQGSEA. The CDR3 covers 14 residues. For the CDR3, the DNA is TGCAGCGTTGGAACTACGGGAACAGTGTACGAGCAGTACTTC. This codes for CSVGTTGTVYEQYF.

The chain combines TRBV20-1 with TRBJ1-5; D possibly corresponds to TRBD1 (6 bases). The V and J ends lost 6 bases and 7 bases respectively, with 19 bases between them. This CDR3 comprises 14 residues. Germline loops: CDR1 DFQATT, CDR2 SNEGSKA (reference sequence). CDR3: CSAHTGQGSQPQHF. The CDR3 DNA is TGCAGTGCACATACAGGGCAGGGTTCGCAGCCCCAGCATTTT.

The CDR3, as DNA: TGTGCCACCGGAGCCGCGAACACTGAAGCTTTCTTT. Protein: CATGAANTEAFF. The rearrangement uses TRBV24-1 and TRBJ1-1; D remains ambiguous. With 9 bases removed from V and 1 base from J, the gap between germline ends came to 8 bases. The CDR3 loop spans 12 amino acids. Germline CDR1 is KGHDR and CDR2 is SFDVKD.

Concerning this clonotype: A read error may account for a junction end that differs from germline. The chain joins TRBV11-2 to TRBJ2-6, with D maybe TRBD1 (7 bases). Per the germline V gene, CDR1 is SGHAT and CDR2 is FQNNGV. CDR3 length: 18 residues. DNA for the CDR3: TGTGCCAGCAGCTCCGGCGGGACAGAGTTCTCTGGGGTCAACGTCCTGACTTTC. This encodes CASSSGGTEFSGVNVLTF.

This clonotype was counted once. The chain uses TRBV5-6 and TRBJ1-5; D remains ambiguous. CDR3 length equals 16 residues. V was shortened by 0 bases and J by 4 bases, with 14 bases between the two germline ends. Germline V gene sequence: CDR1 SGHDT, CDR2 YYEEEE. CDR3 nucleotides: TGTGCCAGCAGCTTGGCCTTCGGTGGTGCAAATCAGCCCCAGCATTTT. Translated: CASSLAFGGANQPQHF.

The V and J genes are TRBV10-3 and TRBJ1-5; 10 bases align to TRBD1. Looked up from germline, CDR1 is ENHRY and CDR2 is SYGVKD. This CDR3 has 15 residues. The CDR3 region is CARWGQGFSNQPQHF. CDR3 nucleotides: TGTGCTAGGTGGGGACAGGGGTTTAGCAATCAGCCCCAGCATTTT.

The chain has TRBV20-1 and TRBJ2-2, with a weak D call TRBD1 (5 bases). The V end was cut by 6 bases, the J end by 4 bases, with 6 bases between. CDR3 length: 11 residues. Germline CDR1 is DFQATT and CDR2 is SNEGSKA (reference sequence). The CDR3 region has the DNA TGCAGTGCGGACATCACCGGGGAGCTGTTTTTT. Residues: CSADITGELFF.